Listed below are T cell receptor beta chains from one sample, sequenced in a study of T cells after yellow fever vaccination. MiXCR, applied by TCRdb to the 5' RACE reads, yields one record per CDR3 protein. There are roughly 260,000 distinct CDR3 sequences in the sample; approximately 12% occur only once, and 0.4% to 0.55% lies in the top ten. Sequenced here: CD4+ T cells sorted from PBMCs, sampled 45 days after the yellow fever booster vaccination. Receptors were obtained from a man younger than 45 who received the YFV17D yellow fever vaccine. CDR3s include the opening cysteine and the closing phenylalanine or tryptophan. The D gene is left open where the match is weak. The size field is filled for only some rows; it gives once, few, many or a size class.

V gene	D gene	J gene	clone size	CDR3 DNA	CDR3 protein
TRBV7-2	.	TRBJ1-5	.	TGTGCCAGCAGCTTAAACCAGGGCATGAATCAGCCCCAGCATTTT	CASSLNQGMNQPQHF
TRBV24-1	TRBD2	TRBJ2-2	.	TGTGCCACCAGTGATTTCCGGGGACTAGCGGGCTCCACCGGGGAGCTGTTTTTT	CATSDFRGLAGSTGELFF
TRBV6-6	.	TRBJ1-5	many	TGTGCCAGCTTGACTGGGAATCAGCCCCAGCATTTT	CASLTGNQPQHF
TRBV15	.	TRBJ2-7	many	TGTGCCACCAGCAAACCCCGGGACTCCTCTGAGCAGTACTTC	CATSKPRDSSEQYF
TRBV12-3/TRBV12-4	.	TRBJ2-7	.	TGTGCCAGCACAGACCAAAGAGGCTACGAGCAGTACTTC	CASTDQRGYEQYF
TRBV20-1	.	TRBJ2-1	few	TGCAGTGCTCCGTGGACTATCTACAATGAGCAGTTCTTC	CSAPWTIYNEQFF
TRBV12-3/TRBV12-4	TRBD1	TRBJ2-1	few	TGTGCCAGCAGTGGACAGGGGAGTGTAAACTACAATGAGCAGTTCTTC	CASSGQGSVNYNEQFF
TRBV6-1	TRBD1	TRBJ2-1	few	TGTGCCAGCACATCCGGGACAGGGTACAATGAGCAGTTCTTC	CASTSGTGYNEQFF
TRBV5-1	.	TRBJ2-4	few	TGCGCCAGCAGCTTGGTCGGGGTCGATGCGGCCAAAAACATTCAGTACTTC	CASSLVGVDAAKNIQYF
TRBV20-1	.	TRBJ2-5	few	TGCAGTGTTGGAGGGCGGAGCGGAAAAGAGACCCAGTACTTC	CSVGGRSGKETQYF
TRBV12-3/TRBV12-4	.	TRBJ1-3	few	TGTGCCAGCAGTCGGGACCTGGCATTAGGAAACACCATATATTTT	CASSRDLALGNTIYF
TRBV5-1	.	TRBJ1-5	.	TGCCCCAGCAGCGGGGGGAGCAATCAGCCCCAGCATTTT	CPSSGGSNQPQHF
TRBV7-2	TRBD2	TRBJ2-7	.	TGTGCCAGCGGAAAACTAGCGGGAAGCTCCCGGGGGGAGCAGTACTTC	CASGKLAGSSRGEQYF
TRBV7-2	.	TRBJ1-5	.	TGTGCCAGCAGCCCGCTGCGGGGGCTGCAGCCCCAGCATTTT	CASSPLRGLQPQHF
TRBV7-6	.	TRBJ1-2	.	TGTGCCAGCAGCTTCCCAGGTCAAGGGCAGGGTCGGCGCTACACCTTC	CASSFPGQGQGRRYTF
TRBV7-2	TRBD1	TRBJ2-7	few	TGTGCCAGCAGCGCTCAGGGGGCTCTGTACGAGCAGTACTTC	CASSAQGALYEQYF
TRBV10-3	TRBD1	TRBJ2-7	.	TGTGCCATCACAGGGGGCGGCTACGAGCAGTACTTC	CAITGGGYEQYF
TRBV29-1	TRBD2	TRBJ2-3	.	TGCAGCGCCAGACTAGCGGGAGGACCCACAGATACGCAGTATTTT	CSARLAGGPTDTQYF
TRBV27	.	TRBJ2-1	many	TGTGCCAGCAGCAGACAGAACAATGAGCAGTTCTTC	CASSRQNNEQFF
TRBV12-3/TRBV12-4	.	TRBJ2-5	.	TGTGCCAGCAGTTCCCTCGGACAGCCTAAGGAGACCCAGTACTTC	CASSSLGQPKETQYF
TRBV24-1	.	TRBJ2-1	few	TGTGCCACCAGTGATCCCTTTGGGGGTGGTGAGCAGTTCTTC	CATSDPFGGGEQFF
TRBV7-3	TRBD2	TRBJ2-5	few	TGTGCCAGCAGCTTGGGAGGGCCTCAAGAGACCCAGTACTTC	CASSLGGPQETQYF